Below are 12 T cell receptor beta chains sequenced from a single sample in a study of human T cells and chemical hapten exposure (dated by TCRdb to about 2021). The time point label corresponds to: patch test 2, 6 weeks after DPC sensitization. In the paper's terms, the treatment or condition label means: therapeutic diphenylcyclopropenone sensitization with weekly scalp DPC. Libraries were made using RACE. The sequencer was a NextSeq 500. The public reads were run again by TCRdb, first through fastp at Q25 and then through MiXCR, and only productive beta chains were kept. Entries are consolidated by CDR3 protein sequence, retaining the most common genes and DNA. The sample table holds fewer than 100,000 distinct CDR3 sequences, of which approximately 10% were seen once. 1.6% of the sample comes from the top ten. This sample comprised whole blood, obtained in connection with sensitization to the hapten diphenylcyclopropenone (DPC). All receptors derive from a man aged 18 to 35 with alopecia areata. Some clones in this sample may be carry-over from other donors' samples.

Note on this clonotype: This could be a read error, since a much larger clone is one nucleotide away. The chain couples TRBV7-2 to TRBJ1-5; possibly TRBD1 for D (5 bases). The germline V gene has CDR1 SGHTA and CDR2 FQGNSA. This CDR3 is built from 14 residues. The CDR3 reads CASSLVQGNQPRHF. In nucleotides, the CDR3 is TGTGCCAGCAGCTTAGTTCAGGGAAATCAGCCCCGGCATTTT.

CDR3 DNA: TGCGCCAGCGGGACTACCGCCCTAGTCGAGCAGTACTTC. Residues: CASGTTALVEQYF. The V call is TRBV4-1, the J call TRBJ2-7, with 7 nucleotides matching TRBD2. CDR3 size: 13 residues. Germline V lookup: CDR1 MGHRA, CDR2 YSYEKL. The junction had 10 bases not matched to a gene; V was cut back by 8 bases and J by 6 bases.

The chain carries TRBV29-1 and TRBJ2-3; 8 bases fit TRBD1. Trimming at V came to 3 bases and at J to 5 bases, leaving 4 bases not matched to a gene. Germline CDR1 and CDR2: SQVTM and ANQGSEA. The CDR3 covers 13 residues. The CDR3 loop reads CSVDKGTGDTQYF. The CDR3 DNA sequence: TGCAGCGTTGATAAAGGGACAGGAGATACGCAGTATTTT.

The gene calls are TRBV4-3 and TRBJ1-4; possible D gene TRBD1, 6 bases. The V gene lost 0 bases and the J gene lost 0 bases, with 14 bases spanning the gap. Germline V CDR1 and CDR2: LGHNA, YSLEER. The length of the CDR3 is 18 residues. In nucleotides, the CDR3 is TGCGCCAGCAGCCAAGATACAGGGAATTCCCCAACTAATGAAAAACTGTTTTTT. It specifies CASSQDTGNSPTNEKLFF.

This clonotype was seen ten or more times. The V and J genes are TRBV7-9 and TRBJ1-5; D is perhaps TRBD1 (5 bases). Germline V lookup: CDR1 SEHNR, CDR2 FQNEAQ (reference sequence). V dropped 0 bases and J dropped 2 bases, with 8 bases sitting between them. This CDR3 has 15 residues. CDR3 DNA sequence: TGTGCCAGCAGCTTAGCAGGGGCTGGCAATCAGCCCCAGCATTTT. Translated, it gives CASSLAGAGNQPQHF.

This clonotype was observed at least ten times. The genes are TRBV4-3 and TRBJ1-4; TRBD1 matches 8 bases. CDR3 size: 15 residues. The germline V gene encodes CDR1 LGHNA and CDR2 YSLEER. V was clipped by 2 bases and J by 7 bases; unmatched bases: 6. The CDR3 reads CASSQQGAEGEKLFF. Here the CDR3 DNA reads TGCGCCAGCAGCCAACAGGGGGCGGAAGGTGAAAAACTGTTTTTT.

This clonotype occurred many times. J is TRBJ2-3 and V is TRBV6-4; possible D gene TRBD1, 5 bases. CDR1 is MRHNA, CDR2 SNTAGT, per germline. The CDR3 runs to 14 residues. Between the trimmed V and J ends, which lost 7 bases and 2 bases, there was a span of 13 bases. CDR3 sequence (DNA): TGTGCCAGCAAGAGGACAACTTTCACAGATACGCAGTATTTT. Its protein product is CASKRTTFTDTQYF.

V and J are TRBV6-5 and TRBJ1-1; D not certain. The CDR3 is made up of 13 amino acids. The germline gives CDR1 MNHEY, CDR2 SVGAGI. Trimming cost V 7 bases and J 0 bases, with 9 bases left between them. CDR3: CASMSDLNTEAFF. The CDR3 coding sequence is TGTGCCAGCATGTCCGATTTGAACACTGAAGCTTTCTTT.

A word on this clonotype: A much larger clone is a single base away; this may be a read error. J is TRBJ2-7 and V is TRBV9; 7 bases map to TRBD2. Per germline, CDR1 SGDLS and CDR2 YYNGEE. This CDR3 region has 14 residues. After removal of 3 bases from V and 1 base from J, the junction contained 4 bases not matched to a gene. The CDR3 protein is CASSAWGGSYEQYF. The CDR3 DNA is TGTGCCAGCAGCGCGTGGGGGGGATCCTACGAGCAGTACTTC.

This clonotype was counted many times. This chain links TRBV6-1 with TRBJ1-5, with D unclear. The CDR3 runs 15 residues. V lost 1 base and J 4 bases, leaving 11 bases between the germline ends. Per germline, CDR1 MNHNS and CDR2 SASEGT. This chain's CDR3 is CASSEVRVGNQPQHF. The CDR3 DNA follows: TGTGCCAGCAGTGAAGTAAGGGTTGGGAATCAGCCCCAGCATTTT.

This clonotype was observed many times. J is TRBJ2-3 and V is TRBV6-1; 12 nucleotides align to TRBD2. The germline V gene has CDR1 MNHNS and CDR2 SASEGT. This CDR3 has 16 amino acids. V dropped 3 bases and J dropped 1; count of bases not matched to a gene: 2. The CDR3 here is CASSERTSGGTDTQYF. CDR3 coding DNA: TGTGCCAGCAGTGAGCGGACTAGCGGGGGCACAGATACGCAGTATTTT.

The chain is built from TRBV29-1 and TRBJ2-7; 7 positions agree with TRBD1. J lost 2 bases, V lost 4 bases, and 8 bases had no gene match. Germline assignment: CDR1 SQVTM and CDR2 ANQGSEA. The CDR3 totals 14 residues. The CDR3 reads CSVVGQRKPYEQYF. In DNA form, the CDR3 reads TGCAGCGTTGTGGGACAGAGAAAGCCCTACGAGCAGTACTTC.